These 26 T cell receptor beta chains were all obtained from the same sample, sequenced in a study of cytomegalovirus exposure and HLA in healthy donors. Primers included in the PCR were 60 Vbeta and 13 Jbeta primers. TCRdb's copy holds only in-frame clones and misses some; the assay was immunoSEQ multiplex PCR. The sample yields around 100,000 clones, approximately 71% seen once. Source material: PBMCs. The receptors were sampled from a woman younger than 30 in good health and CMV-seropositive.

This chain uses TRBV7-3 with TRBJ2-6; the match to TRBD1 covers 11 bases. J gave up 2 bases and V 4 bases, and 4 bases lay outside the gene matches. The CDR3 spans 17 residues. Germline V gene data show CDR1 as SGHTA and CDR2 as FQGTGA. CDR3 in DNA: TGTGCCAGCAGCTCGGACAGGGGGCTTCCTGGGGCCAACGTCCTGACTTTC. Its protein product is CASSSDRGLPGANVLTF.

As regards this clone: The same CDR3 also results from other DNA sequences found in this sample. The chain recombines TRBV5-1 with TRBJ2-1, with TRBD2 matching over 14 bases. CDR1 is SGHRS, CDR2 YFSETQ, per germline. Trimming at V came to 3 bases and at J to 9 bases, leaving 5 bases not matched to a gene. The CDR3 totals 15 residues. The CDR3 is CASSSGTSGSSEQFF. The DNA for the CDR3 is TGCGCCAGCAGCTCGGGGACTAGCGGGAGCAGTGAGCAGTTCTTC.

This clone was observed a handful of times. This chain connects TRBV25-1 to TRBJ2-7, with TRBD1 as a possible D gene (6 bases). Trimming left V 4 bases short and J 6 bases short, with 13 bases between. The CDR3 runs 13 residues. Germline loops: CDR1 MGHDK, CDR2 SYGVNS. CDR3 sequence: CASSVTGLSEQYF. CDR3 sequence (DNA): TGTGCCAGCAGTGTAACAGGGCTGAGCGAGCAGTACTTC.

The chain combines TRBV6-6 with TRBJ2-7, with 7 bases fitting TRBD2. Germline CDR1 MNHNY, CDR2 SVGAGI (reference sequence). The length of the CDR3 is 14 residues. Trimming at V came to 0 bases and at J to 6 bases, leaving 5 bases not matched to a gene. CDR3 nucleotide sequence: TGTGCCAGCAGTTACTCGGGGGGGGAGTTCGAGCAGTACTTC. This sequence encodes CASSYSGGEFEQYF.

The rearrangement joins TRBV21-1 to TRBJ1-2; TRBD1 is taken as the D call from the table, unchecked against the DNA. TRBV21-1 is designated a pseudogene. The CDR3 is 12 residues long. The CDR3 reads CASSANNRGYTF. CDR3 in DNA: TGTGCCAGCAGCGCCAACAACCGTGGCTACACCTTC.

The rearrangement joins TRBV14 to TRBJ1-1; 7 bases are shared with TRBD1. Per the germline V gene, CDR1 is SGHDN and CDR2 is FVKESK. The CDR3 has 12 residues. J was trimmed by 7 bases and V by 3 bases; bases with no gene match: 2. CDR3 bases: TGTGCCAGCAGCCACGACAGGGTTGAAGCTTTCTTT. This gives the protein CASSHDRVEAFF.

This clone appeared a single time. The CDR3 sequence: CASAFGTSGRGEQYF. For the CDR3, the DNA is TGTGCCAGCGCCTTTGGGACTAGCGGGAGAGGGGAGCAGTACTTC. The V gene is TRBV27, the J gene TRBJ2-7, with 14 bases that match TRBD2. The CDR3 length is 15 residues. Germline CDR1 is MNHEY and CDR2 is SMNVEV (reference sequence). Trimming took 8 bases from V and 7 from J; bases not matched to a gene: 10.

The chain has TRBV18 and TRBJ2-5, with 7 bases fitting TRBD1. Germline V lookup: CDR1 KGHSH, CDR2 LQKENI. After removal of 0 bases from V and 4 bases from J, the junction contained 2 bases not matched to a gene. There are 14 residues in the CDR3. CDR3 residues: CASSPPPGGETQYF. The CDR3 bases are TGTGCCAGCTCACCACCGCCAGGGGGAGAGACCCAGTACTTC. The full variable domain, completed using reference TRBV18 and TRBJ2-5, is NAGVMQNPRHLVRRRGQEARLRCSPMKGHSHVYWYRQLPEEGLKFMVYLQKENIIDESGMPKERFSAEFPKEGPSILRIQQVVRGDSAAYFCASSPPPGGETQYFGPGTRLLVL.

V gene TRBV6-1 combines with J gene TRBJ1-1, with D perhaps matching TRBD1 (5 bases). Germline V CDR1 and CDR2: MNHNS, SASEGT. This CDR3 spans 14 amino acids. V was shortened by 6 bases and J by 5 bases, with 16 bases between the two germline ends. For the CDR3, the DNA is TGTGCCAGCAGCGTTGGGGGGGATGGAACTGAAGCTTTCTTT. This sequence encodes CASSVGGDGTEAFF.

DNA for the CDR3: TGTGCCAGCAGTTCTTCCGGGACAGGGTCCTATGGCTACACCTTC. Amino acid sequence: CASSSSGTGSYGYTF. The chain combines TRBV6-5 with TRBJ1-2, with TRBD1 matching 9 bases. Germline CDR1 is MNHEY and CDR2 is SVGAGI. The CDR3 covers 15 residues. The V gene end was trimmed by 4 bases and the J gene end by 4 bases; junction bases not matched to a gene: 7.

The chain joins TRBV29-1 to TRBJ1-1; 7 nucleotides line up with TRBD1. The V gene end was trimmed by 7 bases and the J gene end by 5 bases; junction bases not matched to a gene: 7. This CDR3 is 12 amino acids long. In germline, CDR1 is SQVTM, CDR2 ANQGSEA. This chain's CDR3 is CSATRGTTEAFF. The CDR3 DNA reads TGCAGCGCCACCAGGGGGACAACTGAAGCTTTCTTT.

The chain is built from TRBV7-2 and TRBJ2-7; 7 bases agree with TRBD2. This CDR3 has 14 amino acids. Looked up from germline, CDR1 is SGHTA and CDR2 is FQGNSA. Unmatched junction bases numbered 4, after V lost 1 base and J lost 4 bases. The chain's CDR3 is CASSLGWGGYEQYF. The CDR3 region has the DNA TGTGCCAGCAGCTTAGGGTGGGGGGGTTACGAGCAGTACTTC.

The rearrangement links TRBV7-8 to TRBJ1-2; 9 positions match TRBD1. The CDR3 consists of 14 residues. From germline, CDR1 is SGHVS and CDR2 FQNEAQ. V shed 5 bases and J 9 bases; nucleotides not matched to a gene: 10. The CDR3 region has the DNA TGTGCCAGCAGCGCAACCGGGACAGGGACGAGCTACACCTTC. Translation: CASSATGTGTSYTF.

J is TRBJ2-7 and V is TRBV27; possibly TRBD1 for D (5 bases). The germline V gene encodes CDR1 MNHEY and CDR2 SMNVEV (reference sequence). The CDR3 totals 15 residues. Trimming removed 7 bases at V and 5 bases at J, with 21 bases between. The CDR3 spells CASTPKPDKGHEQYF. The CDR3, as DNA: TGTGCCAGCACCCCGAAACCGGACAAGGGGCACGAGCAGTACTTC.

This chain joins TRBV29-1 and TRBJ2-1, with 8 nucleotides matching TRBD2. The CDR3 has 12 amino acids. V lost 8 bases and J lost 5; bases outside the gene matches: 5. The germline V gene has CDR1 SQVTM and CDR2 ANQGSEA. DNA for the CDR3: TGCAGCACGGGGGGGGTTAACAATGAGCAGTTCTTC. Encoded protein: CSTGGVNNEQFF.

The rearrangement links TRBV7-3 to TRBJ2-3; TRBD2 matches 11 bases. V lost 9 bases, J lost 2 bases, and 7 bases stayed unmatched. Germline V gene data show CDR1 as SGHTA and CDR2 as FQGTGA. This CDR3 comprises 15 residues. The CDR3 nucleotides read TGTGCCAGTCGCCTAGCGGGGGGAGCCACAGATACGCAGTATTTT. Translated: CASRLAGGATDTQYF.

This clone has only a few counts. V is TRBV9 and J is TRBJ1-2; 8 nucleotides match TRBD1. This CDR3 region has 14 residues. The germline V gene encodes CDR1 SGDLS and CDR2 YYNGEE. Germline trimming cut 3 bases from V and 6 bases from J; bases unmatched to any gene: 7. CDR3: CASSAGQGPDGYTF. As DNA, the CDR3 is TGTGCCAGCAGCGCCGGACAGGGCCCGGATGGCTACACCTTC. The variable domain in full, with the rest retrieved from reference TRBV9 and TRBJ1-2, is DSGVTQTPKHLITATGQRVTLRCSPRSGDLSVYWYQQSLDQGLQFLIQYYNGEERAKGNILERFSAQQFPDLHSELNLSSLELGDSALYFCASSAGQGPDGYTFGSGTRLTVV.

This clone was counted only a few times. The chain uses TRBV9 and TRBJ2-3, with a weak D call TRBD1 (5 bases). Between the trimmed V and J ends, which lost 0 bases and 5 bases, there was a span of 10 bases. Germline V CDR1 and CDR2: SGDLS, YYNGEE. There are 14 residues in the CDR3. CDR3 loop: CASSVAGNLDTQYF. The CDR3 DNA reads TGTGCCAGCAGCGTAGCAGGGAACTTAGATACGCAGTATTTT. The full variable domain, with the rest looked up from reference TRBV9 and TRBJ2-3, is DSGVTQTPKHLITATGQRVTLRCSPRSGDLSVYWYQQSLDQGLQFLIQYYNGEERAKGNILERFSAQQFPDLHSELNLSSLELGDSALYFCASSVAGNLDTQYFGPGTRLTVL.

This chain links TRBV13 with TRBJ2-1, with unresolved D. Germline V gives CDR1 PRHDT, CDR2 FYEKMQ (reference sequence). The V gene lost 2 bases and the J gene lost 4 bases, with 12 bases spanning the gap. The length of the CDR3 is 15 residues. Here the CDR3 reads CASSLRSEPYNEQFF. CDR3 nucleotide sequence: TGTGCCAGCAGCTTAAGGAGCGAGCCATACAATGAGCAGTTCTTC.

CDR3 loop: CASSPTGYEQYF. DNA of the CDR3: TGTGCCAGTAGCCCGACGGGTTACGAGCAGTACTTC. The chain joins TRBV19 to TRBJ2-7; no clear D. V gave up 6 bases and J gave up 4 bases, with 10 bases separating them. This CDR3 is built from 12 residues. Germline V gives CDR1 LNHDA, CDR2 SQIVND (reference sequence).

The gene calls are TRBV7-9 and TRBJ2-1; 9 bases line up with TRBD2. The V and J ends lost 5 bases and 4 bases, in that order; junction bases with no gene match: 6. Germline V lookup: CDR1 SEHNR, CDR2 FQNEAQ (reference sequence). The CDR3 spans 15 residues. The CDR3 here is CASSNTGLAYNEQFF. CDR3 in DNA: TGTGCCAGCAGCAATACGGGACTAGCTTACAATGAGCAGTTCTTC.

V is TRBV19 and J is TRBJ2-5; D might be TRBD1 (5 bases). V lost 0 bases, J lost 3 bases, and 11 bases lay in between. CDR1 and CDR2 (germline): LNHDA, SQIVND (reference sequence). The CDR3 is 15 residues long. CDR3 DNA sequence: TGTGCCAGTAGTATAGATGTCAACAGGAAAGAGACCCAGTACTTC. Translated: CASSIDVNRKETQYF.

The chain is built from TRBV5-1 and TRBJ1-6; 8 positions agree with TRBD1. This CDR3 region has 13 residues. V was pared by 2 bases and J by 10 bases, with 2 bases of the junction left unmatched. Germline CDR1 reads SGHRS; CDR2 reads YFSETQ. The chain's CDR3 is CASSFSGGSPLHF. The DNA of the CDR3 is TGCGCCAGCAGCTTTTCAGGGGGCTCACCCCTCCACTTT.

V and J are TRBV7-2 and TRBJ2-1; D is unclear. V gave up 2 bases and J gave up 10 bases, with 6 bases separating them. The CDR3 runs 11 residues. Germline V lookup: CDR1 SGHTA, CDR2 FQGNSA. The CDR3 is CASSLNGEQFF. DNA of the CDR3: TGTGCCAGCAGCTTAAACGGGGAGCAGTTCTTC.

This clone was recorded at least ten times. This chain connects TRBV28 to TRBJ1-1; D is unclear. The CDR3 covers 13 residues. Germline CDR1 reads MDHEN; CDR2 reads SYDVKM. V was cut by 2 bases and J by 1 base, with 5 bases left in between. Written as DNA, the CDR3 is TGTGCCAGCAGTTTACCCTCGAACACTGAAGCTTTCTTT. This translates into CASSLPSNTEAFF.

The chain is built from TRBV6-1 and TRBJ2-6; 7 nucleotides line up with TRBD1. CDR1 is MNHNS and CDR2 is SASEGT in the germline V gene. Trimming cost V 4 bases and J 3 bases; bases outside gene matches: 0. CDR3 length equals 14 residues. Written as DNA, the CDR3 is TGTGCCAGCAGTGGACAGGGTGGGGCCAACGTCCTGACTTTC. It codes for CASSGQGGANVLTF.